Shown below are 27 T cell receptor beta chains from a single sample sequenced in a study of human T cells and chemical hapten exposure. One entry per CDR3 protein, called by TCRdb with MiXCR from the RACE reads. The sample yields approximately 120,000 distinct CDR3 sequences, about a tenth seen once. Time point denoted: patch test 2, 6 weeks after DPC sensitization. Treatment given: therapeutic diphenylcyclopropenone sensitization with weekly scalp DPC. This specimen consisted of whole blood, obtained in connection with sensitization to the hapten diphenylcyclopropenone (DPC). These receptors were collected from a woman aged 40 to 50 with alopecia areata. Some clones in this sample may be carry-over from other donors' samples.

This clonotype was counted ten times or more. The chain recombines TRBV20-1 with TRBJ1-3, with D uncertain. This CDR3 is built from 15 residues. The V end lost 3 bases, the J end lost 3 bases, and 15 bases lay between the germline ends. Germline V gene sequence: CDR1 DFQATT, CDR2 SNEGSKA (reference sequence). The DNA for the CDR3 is TGCAGTGCTAGTCCTTCCGGGCGGCTTGGAAACACCATATATTTT. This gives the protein CSASPSGRLGNTIYF.

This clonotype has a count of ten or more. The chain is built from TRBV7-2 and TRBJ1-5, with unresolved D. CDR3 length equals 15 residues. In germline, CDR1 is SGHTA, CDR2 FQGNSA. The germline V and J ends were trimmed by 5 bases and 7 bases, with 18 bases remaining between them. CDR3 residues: CASSRIEGKSQPQHF. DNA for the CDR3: TGTGCCAGCAGCCGTATAGAAGGGAAGAGCCAGCCCCAGCATTTT.

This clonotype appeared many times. CDR3 loop: CASSRDTQGDSPLHF. The CDR3 nucleotides are TGTGCCAGCAGCCGTGACACACAAGGGGATTCACCCCTCCACTTT. This chain joins TRBV7-9 and TRBJ1-6, with D possibly matching TRBD1 (5 bases). Germline V CDR1 and CDR2: SEHNR, FQNEAQ (reference sequence). V lost 5 bases, J lost 8 bases, and 16 bases lay in between. This CDR3 is 15 amino acids long.

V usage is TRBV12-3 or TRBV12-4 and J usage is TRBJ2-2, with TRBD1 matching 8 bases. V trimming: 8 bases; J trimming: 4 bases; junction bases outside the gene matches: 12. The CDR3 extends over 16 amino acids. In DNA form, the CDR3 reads TGTGCCAGCTCAACACCCGGGACAGGACTCACCGGGGAGCTGTTTTTT. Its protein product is CASSTPGTGLTGELFF.

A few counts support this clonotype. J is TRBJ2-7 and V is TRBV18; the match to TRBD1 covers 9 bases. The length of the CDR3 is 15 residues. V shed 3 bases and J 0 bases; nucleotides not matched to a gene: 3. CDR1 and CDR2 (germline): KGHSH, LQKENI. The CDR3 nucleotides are TGTGCCAGCTCACCCGGGACAGGGACCTCCTACGAGCAGTACTTC. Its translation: CASSPGTGTSYEQYF.

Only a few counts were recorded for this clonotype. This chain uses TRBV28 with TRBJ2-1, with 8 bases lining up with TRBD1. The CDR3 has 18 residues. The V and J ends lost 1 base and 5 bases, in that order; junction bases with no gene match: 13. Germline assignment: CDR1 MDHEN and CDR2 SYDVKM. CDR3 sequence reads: CASSLSVARGTGDNEQFF. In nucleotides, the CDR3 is TGTGCCAGCAGTTTATCCGTTGCTAGGGGGACAGGAGACAATGAGCAGTTCTTC.

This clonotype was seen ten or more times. CDR3 residues: CASSPGQGPKRAAQYF. In DNA, the CDR3 is TGTGCCAGCAGTCCGGGACAGGGCCCCAAGAGAGCGGCCCAGTACTTC. This chain uses TRBV28 with TRBJ2-5, with 9 bases lining up with TRBD1. Per the germline V gene, CDR1 is MDHEN and CDR2 is SYDVKM. V shed 5 bases and J 9 bases; nucleotides not matched to a gene: 16. This CDR3 contains 16 residues. The whole variable domain, remainder taken from reference TRBV28 and TRBJ2-5, is DVKVTQSSRYLVKRTGEKVFLECVQDMDHENMFWYRQDPGLGLRLIYFSYDVKMKEKGDIPEGYSVSREKKERFSLILESASTNQTSMYLCASSPGQGPKRAAQYFGPGTRLLVL.

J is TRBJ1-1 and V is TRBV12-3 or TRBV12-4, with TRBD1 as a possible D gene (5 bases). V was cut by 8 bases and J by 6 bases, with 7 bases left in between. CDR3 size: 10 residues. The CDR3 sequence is CASQGSEAFF. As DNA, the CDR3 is TGTGCCAGCCAGGGCTCTGAAGCTTTCTTT.

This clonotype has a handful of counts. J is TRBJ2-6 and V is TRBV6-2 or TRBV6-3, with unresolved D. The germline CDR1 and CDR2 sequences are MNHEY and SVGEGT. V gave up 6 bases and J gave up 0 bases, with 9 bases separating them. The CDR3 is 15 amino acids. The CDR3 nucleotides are TGTGCCAGCAGCCCAGAGGACTCTGGGGCCAACGTCCTGACTTTC. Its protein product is CASSPEDSGANVLTF.

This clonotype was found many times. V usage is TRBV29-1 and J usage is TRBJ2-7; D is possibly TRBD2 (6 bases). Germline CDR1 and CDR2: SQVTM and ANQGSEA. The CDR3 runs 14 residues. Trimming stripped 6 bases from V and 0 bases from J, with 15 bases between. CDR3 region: CSVLADLSSYEQYF. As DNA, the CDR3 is TGCAGCGTCTTAGCGGATCTGAGCTCCTACGAGCAGTACTTC.

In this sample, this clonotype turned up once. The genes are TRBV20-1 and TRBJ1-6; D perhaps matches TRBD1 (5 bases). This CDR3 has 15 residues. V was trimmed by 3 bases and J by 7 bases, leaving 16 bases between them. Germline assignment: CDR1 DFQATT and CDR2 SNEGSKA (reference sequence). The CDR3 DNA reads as TGCAGTGCTAGCCCTTTGGGGACTGCGAATTCACCCCTCCACTTT. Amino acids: CSASPLGTANSPLHF.

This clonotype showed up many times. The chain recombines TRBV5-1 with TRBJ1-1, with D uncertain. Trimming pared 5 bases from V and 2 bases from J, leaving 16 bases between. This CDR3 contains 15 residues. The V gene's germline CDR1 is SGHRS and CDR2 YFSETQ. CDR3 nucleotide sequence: TGCGCCAGCAGAACTTATTCAGCGAGTAACACTGAAGCTTTCTTT. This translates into CASRTYSASNTEAFF. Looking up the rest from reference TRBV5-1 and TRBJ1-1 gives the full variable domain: KAGVTQTPRYLIKTRGQQVTLSCSPISGHRSVSWYQQTPGQGLQFLFEYFSETQRNKGNFPGRFSGRQFSNSRSEMNVSTLELGDSALYLCASRTYSASNTEAFFGQGTRLTVV.

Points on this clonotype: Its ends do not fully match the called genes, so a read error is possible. CDR3 DNA: TGTGCCAACAGCTTAGCAGGGGCGTTAAATGAAAAACTGTTTTTT. Its translation is CANSLAGALNEKLFF. This chain connects TRBV7-2 to TRBJ1-4, with TRBD1 as a possible D gene (6 bases). Germline V gene sequence: CDR1 SGHTA, CDR2 FQGNSA. The CDR3 totals 15 residues.

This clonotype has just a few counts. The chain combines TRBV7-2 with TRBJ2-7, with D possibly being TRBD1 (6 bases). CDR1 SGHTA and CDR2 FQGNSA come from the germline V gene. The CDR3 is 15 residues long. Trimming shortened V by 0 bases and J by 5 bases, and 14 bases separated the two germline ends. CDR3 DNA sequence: TGTGCCAGCAGCTTAGCATCAGGGGCCCAAAACGAGCAGTACTTC. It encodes CASSLASGAQNEQYF. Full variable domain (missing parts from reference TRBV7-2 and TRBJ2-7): GAGVSQSPSNKVTEKGKDVELRCDPISGHTALYWYRQSLGQGLEFLIYFQGNSAPDKSGLPSDRFSAERTGGSVSTLTIQRTQQEDSAVYLCASSLASGAQNEQYFGPGTRLTVT.

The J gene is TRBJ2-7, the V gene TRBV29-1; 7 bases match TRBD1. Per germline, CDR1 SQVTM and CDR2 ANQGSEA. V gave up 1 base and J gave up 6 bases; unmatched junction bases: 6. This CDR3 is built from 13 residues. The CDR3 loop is CSVEGLGGSEQYF. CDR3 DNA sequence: TGCAGCGTTGAAGGTTTAGGGGGCAGCGAGCAGTACTTC.

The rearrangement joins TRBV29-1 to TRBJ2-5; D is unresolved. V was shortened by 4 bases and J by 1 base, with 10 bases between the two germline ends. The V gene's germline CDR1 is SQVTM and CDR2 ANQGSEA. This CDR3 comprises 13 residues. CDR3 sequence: CSVAAPAQETQYF. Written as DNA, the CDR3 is TGCAGCGTTGCGGCCCCGGCCCAAGAGACCCAGTACTTC.

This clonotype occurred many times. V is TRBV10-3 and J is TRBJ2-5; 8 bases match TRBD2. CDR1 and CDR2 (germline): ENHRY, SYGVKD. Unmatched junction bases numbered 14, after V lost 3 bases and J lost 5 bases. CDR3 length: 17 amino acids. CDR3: CAISDPQVAGTRETQYF. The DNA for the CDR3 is TGTGCCATCAGTGACCCGCAGGTAGCGGGGACCCGTGAGACCCAGTACTTC.

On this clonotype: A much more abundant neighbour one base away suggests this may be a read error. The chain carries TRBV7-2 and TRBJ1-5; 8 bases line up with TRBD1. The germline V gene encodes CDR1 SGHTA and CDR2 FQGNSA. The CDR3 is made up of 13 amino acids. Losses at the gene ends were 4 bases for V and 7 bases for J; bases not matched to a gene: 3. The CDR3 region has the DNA TGTACCAGCAGCTACAGGGGGGAACAGCCCCAGCATTTT. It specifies CTSSYRGEQPQHF.

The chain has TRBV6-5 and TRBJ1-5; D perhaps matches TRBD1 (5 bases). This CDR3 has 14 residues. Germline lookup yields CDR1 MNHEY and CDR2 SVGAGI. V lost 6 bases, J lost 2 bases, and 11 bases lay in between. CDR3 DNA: TGTGCCAGCAGCTCCGGGACGGGCAATCAGCCCCAGCATTTT. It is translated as CASSSGTGNQPQHF.

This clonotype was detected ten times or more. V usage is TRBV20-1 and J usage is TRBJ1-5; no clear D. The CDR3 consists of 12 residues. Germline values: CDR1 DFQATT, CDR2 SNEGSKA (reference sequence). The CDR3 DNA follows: TGCAGGCCCGTGGATAGCAATCAGCCCCAGCATTTT. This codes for CRPVDSNQPQHF.

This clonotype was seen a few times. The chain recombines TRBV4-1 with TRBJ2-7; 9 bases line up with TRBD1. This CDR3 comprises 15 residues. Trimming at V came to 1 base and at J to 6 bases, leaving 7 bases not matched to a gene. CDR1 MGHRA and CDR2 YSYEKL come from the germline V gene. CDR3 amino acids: CASSQGPGQGPEQYF. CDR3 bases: TGCGCCAGCAGCCAAGGGCCGGGACAGGGACCCGAGCAGTACTTC.

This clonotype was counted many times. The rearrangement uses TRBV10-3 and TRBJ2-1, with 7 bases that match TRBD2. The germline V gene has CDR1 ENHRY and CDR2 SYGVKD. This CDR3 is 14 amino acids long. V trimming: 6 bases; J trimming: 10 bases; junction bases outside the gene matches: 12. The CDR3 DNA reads TGTGCCATCAGATCTAGCGGACTCATGGGAGAGCAGTTCTTC. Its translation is CAIRSSGLMGEQFF.

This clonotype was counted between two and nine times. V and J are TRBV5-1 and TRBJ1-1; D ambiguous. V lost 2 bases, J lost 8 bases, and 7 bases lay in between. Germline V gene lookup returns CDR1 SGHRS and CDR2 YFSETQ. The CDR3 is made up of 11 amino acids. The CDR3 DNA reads TGCGCCAGCAGCTTTGGGTTGGAAGCTTTCTTT. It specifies CASSFGLEAFF.

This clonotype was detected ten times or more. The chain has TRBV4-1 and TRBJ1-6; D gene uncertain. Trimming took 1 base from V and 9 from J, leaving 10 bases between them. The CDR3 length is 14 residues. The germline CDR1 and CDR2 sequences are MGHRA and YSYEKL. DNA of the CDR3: TGCGCCAGCAGCCAAGCTAGTACTGGTTCACCCCTCCACTTT. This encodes CASSQASTGSPLHF.

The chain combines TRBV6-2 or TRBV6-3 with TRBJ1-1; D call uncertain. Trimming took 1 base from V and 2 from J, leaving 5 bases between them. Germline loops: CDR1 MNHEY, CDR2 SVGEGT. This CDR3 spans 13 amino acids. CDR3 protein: CASSYYGNTEAFF. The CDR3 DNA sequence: TGTGCCAGCAGTTACTATGGTAACACTGAAGCTTTCTTT.

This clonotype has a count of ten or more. CDR3 residues: CASSLAGGPREQYF. CDR3 DNA sequence: TGTGCCAGCAGTTTGGCGGGGGGGCCAAGGGAGCAGTACTTC. V is TRBV12-3 or TRBV12-4 and J is TRBJ2-7; 9 nucleotides align to TRBD2. This CDR3 contains 14 residues. V shed 3 bases, J shed 7 bases, and the junction held 7 bases outside the gene matches.

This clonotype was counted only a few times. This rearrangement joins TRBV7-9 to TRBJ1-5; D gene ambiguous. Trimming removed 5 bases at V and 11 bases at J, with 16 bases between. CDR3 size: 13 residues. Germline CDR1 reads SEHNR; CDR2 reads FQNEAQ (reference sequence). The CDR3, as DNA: TGTGCCAGCAGCACAAGTGAAGGTGGGGCCCAGCATTTT. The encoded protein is CASSTSEGGAQHF.